The 16 T cell receptor beta chains given below trace back to one sample, sequenced in a study. TCRdb redid the calling of the 5' RACE reads with MiXCR, one entry per CDR3 protein. This sample has roughly 52,000 distinct CDR3 sequences, with about 15% found just once. Material for sequencing was naive CD4+ T cells sorted from blood. Subset meaning: naive CD4+ T cells, CD4+CD45RA+CD25-. The receptors shown here come from a female donor with breast cancer.

This CDR3 is CSVGTGFSDTQYF. CDR3 DNA sequence: TGCAGCGTTGGGACAGGGTTTTCAGATACGCAGTATTTT. The chain employs TRBV29-1 and TRBJ2-3, with 8 bases lining up with TRBD1. Germline V gene sequence: CDR1 SQVTM, CDR2 ANQGSEA. V shed 4 bases, J shed 4 bases, and the junction held 4 bases outside the gene matches. CDR3 length: 13 amino acids.

CDR3 sequence (DNA): TGTGCCTGGAGTGCATTAACAGGGATTAATTCACCCCTCCACTTT. It translates to CAWSALTGINSPLHF. This chain uses TRBV30 with TRBJ1-6; TRBD1 might be the D (6 bases). The germline V gene has CDR1 GTSNPN and CDR2 SVGIG (reference sequence). CDR3 size: 15 residues. V was trimmed by 1 base and J by 6 bases, leaving 13 bases between them.

This clonotype was observed many times. The V gene is TRBV7-9, the J gene TRBJ2-7; 10 nucleotides line up with TRBD2. Germline trimming cut 3 bases from V and 4 bases from J; bases unmatched to any gene: 6. The CDR3 has 15 residues. From germline, CDR1 is SEHNR and CDR2 FQNEAQ (reference sequence). The chain's CDR3 is CASSFSGLAAYEQYF. The CDR3 coding sequence is TGTGCCAGCAGCTTTAGCGGACTAGCGGCATACGAGCAGTACTTC.

This clonotype was seen more than once but under ten times. This chain uses TRBV7-2 with TRBJ2-1; 14 nucleotides agree with TRBD2. J gave up 7 bases and V 0 bases, and 2 bases lay outside the gene matches. CDR3 size: 16 residues. In germline, CDR1 is SGHTA, CDR2 FQGNSA. As DNA, the CDR3 is TGTGCCAGCAGCTTAGCCGGGACTAGCGGGAGTAATGAGCAGTTCTTC. Its protein product is CASSLAGTSGSNEQFF.

The chain joins TRBV9 to TRBJ2-1; 7 bases are a match to TRBD2. Trimming cost V 4 bases and J 6 bases; bases outside gene matches: 10. Germline V gives CDR1 SGDLS, CDR2 YYNGEE. The CDR3 length is 15 residues. This chain's CDR3 is CASSFSGSGSNEQFF. The CDR3 coding sequence is TGTGCCAGCAGCTTTAGCGGGTCTGGTTCCAATGAGCAGTTCTTC.

In this sample, this clonotype is medium-sized. This chain joins TRBV5-1 and TRBJ2-4; possibly TRBD2 for D (6 bases). The CDR3 is 16 residues long. V lost 0 bases and J lost 7, with 17 bases in between. The germline gives CDR1 SGHRS, CDR2 YFSETQ. For the CDR3, the DNA is TGCGCCAGCAGCTTGGGGACTACCCCAGTGGTGAACATTCAGTACTTC. This gives the protein CASSLGTTPVVNIQYF.

The rearrangement uses TRBV10-3 and TRBJ2-1; D remains unclear. This CDR3 has 13 residues. Germline CDR1 ENHRY, CDR2 SYGVKD. Trimming took 2 bases from V and 9 from J, leaving 11 bases between them. CDR3 sequence (DNA): TGTGCCATCAGTGAGCTTGCCCCCAGTGAGCAGTTCTTC. Protein sequence: CAISELAPSEQFF.

This clonotype was seen a handful of times. This chain links TRBV24-1 with TRBJ2-2; no clear D gene. This CDR3 is built from 11 residues. Germline CDR1 is KGHDR and CDR2 is SFDVKD. Trimming cost V 9 bases and J 3 bases, with 4 bases left between them. This CDR3 reads CATGYTGELFF. Here the CDR3 DNA reads TGTGCCACCGGTTACACCGGGGAGCTGTTTTTT.

The chain employs TRBV5-1 and TRBJ2-1; 7 bases are a match to TRBD2. CDR3 size: 14 residues. Germline assignment: CDR1 SGHRS and CDR2 YFSETQ. With 7 bases clipped from V and 0 bases from J, the junction kept 4 bases outside the gene matches. The DNA for the CDR3 is TGCGCCAGCGGGGGGGGGAGCTCCTACAATGAGCAGTTCTTC. This gives the protein CASGGGSSYNEQFF.

This clonotype has only a few counts. This chain uses TRBV5-1 with TRBJ1-2; D unclear. This CDR3 comprises 13 residues. The ends were cut back, 3 bases at V and 1 base at J, with 7 bases in the middle. Germline V gene sequence: CDR1 SGHRS, CDR2 YFSETQ. The CDR3: CASSSDNNYGYTF. The CDR3 DNA is TGCGCCAGCAGCTCCGACAATAACTATGGCTACACCTTC.

This clonotype was seen at least ten times. The gene calls are TRBV10-2 and TRBJ2-5; 8 nucleotides agree with TRBD1. Losses at the gene ends were 7 bases for V and 4 bases for J; bases not matched to a gene: 5. Germline lookup yields CDR1 WSHSY and CDR2 SAAADI. This CDR3 has 13 amino acids. The CDR3 nucleotides are TGCGCCAGCATAAAGACAGGGGCAGAGACCCAGTACTTC. Translation: CASIKTGAETQYF.

This sequence joins TRBV20-1 and TRBJ2-7; 14 nucleotides line up with TRBD2. J lost 3 bases, V lost 5 bases, and 6 bases had no gene match. The CDR3 runs 15 residues. The germline V gene has CDR1 DFQATT and CDR2 SNEGSKA (reference sequence). The CDR3 reads CSARLAGGPGYEQYF. In DNA form, the CDR3 reads TGCAGTGCTCGACTAGCGGGAGGGCCTGGCTACGAGCAGTACTTC.

With regard to this clonotype: At one end, the junction sequence differs from germline, possibly due to a read error. The gene calls are TRBV6-2 or TRBV6-3 and TRBJ1-5, with D hard to call. CDR3 size: 13 residues. Looked up from germline, CDR1 is MNHEY and CDR2 is SVGEGT. CDR3: CAGSGSFNQPQHF. CDR3 sequence (DNA): TGTGCCGGCAGTGGCAGCTTCAATCAGCCCCAGCATTTT.

The genes are TRBV7-6 and TRBJ2-3; 11 bases fit TRBD2. Germline CDR1 is SGHVS and CDR2 is FNYEAQ. This CDR3 contains 19 residues. V lost 3 bases, J lost 5 bases, and 16 bases stayed unmatched. DNA of the CDR3: TGTGCCAGCAGCTTGCGTTATAGCGGGGGGGCCTATCTGATAGATACGCAGTATTTT. Encoded protein: CASSLRYSGGAYLIDTQYF.

This clonotype has just a few counts. This sequence joins TRBV6-2 or TRBV6-3 and TRBJ1-5; 7 nucleotides agree with TRBD1. Trimming removed 5 bases from V and 5 bases from J; junction bases left unmatched: 6. The CDR3 covers 14 residues. Per the germline V gene, CDR1 is MNHEY and CDR2 is SVGEGT. The CDR3 protein is CASSASGQYQPQHF. CDR3 in DNA: TGTGCCAGCAGTGCTTCGGGACAGTATCAGCCCCAGCATTTT.

In this sample, this clonotype turned up many times. The V gene is TRBV5-5, the J gene TRBJ2-5, with D perhaps matching TRBD2 (5 bases). The CDR3 consists of 13 residues. Trimming took 0 bases from V and 3 from J, leaving 6 bases between them. The germline V gene has CDR1 SGHKS and CDR2 YYEKEE (reference sequence). CDR3 bases: TGTGCCAGCAGCTTGGGAGGGAAAGAGACCCAGTACTTC. This sequence encodes CASSLGGKETQYF.